This entry describes one T cell receptor (beta chain). The sample is drawn from a study of blood T cell repertoires in COVID-19. Study-level information: PBMCs, B-cell-depleted T cells, or T cells provided the cDNA or gDNA that made up the material.

The assay was immunoSEQ multiplex PCR, and TCRdb's table has in-frame clones only and misses some. The profile shows approximately 210,000 clones, 70% to 90% of them singletons. The CDR3 is 16 amino acids. This receptor was obtained from a woman in her 70s with active or convalescent COVID-19. The sample comprised peripheral blood. This chain uses TRBV21-1 with TRBJ2-1; no check of the table's D call, TRBD2, against the DNA was made. TRBV21-1 is flagged as a pseudogene. In DNA form, the CDR3 reads TGTGCCAGCAGCAAAGAGGCGGCCCGCTCCTACAATGAGCAGTTCTTC. It codes for CASSKEAARSYNEQFF.